The 20 T cell receptor beta chains below all came from one sample that was sequenced in a study of T cell repertoires in cytomegalovirus infection. TCRdb reanalysed the reads using MiXCR and keeps one entry per CDR3 protein. The table has 400,000 to 600,000 distinct CDR3 sequences, approximately 42% seen once; the top ten hold 43%. No antigen is known for these receptors. The specimen was cultured PBMCs, collected from culture after CMV antigen stimulation. The receptors come from a human donor in good health (CMV status not recorded). Some clones in this sample may be carry-over from other donors' samples.

This chain joins TRBV7-6 and TRBJ2-7, with 8 bases identical to TRBD1. V shed 3 bases and J 3 bases; nucleotides not matched to a gene: 10. The CDR3 runs 16 residues. In germline, CDR1 is SGHVS, CDR2 FNYEAQ. The DNA for the CDR3 is TGTGCCAGCAGCTTCGACCCGTTAGACAGGGGCTACGAGCAGTACTTC. The encoded protein is CASSFDPLDRGYEQYF.

The rearrangement links TRBV29-1 to TRBJ1-1, with D possibly matching TRBD1 (5 bases). The CDR3 consists of 14 residues. V was clipped by 0 bases and J by 2 bases, with 10 bases between them. CDR1 is SQVTM and CDR2 is ANQGSEA in the germline V gene. CDR3 in amino acids: CSVEERRANTEAFF. CDR3 nucleotides: TGCAGCGTTGAAGAACGCAGGGCAAACACTGAAGCTTTCTTT. The entire variable domain, with the rest obtained from reference TRBV29-1 and TRBJ1-1, is as follows: SAVISQKPSRDICQRGTSLTIQCQVDSQVTMMFWYRQQPGQSLTLIATANQGSEATYESGFVIDKFPISRPNLTFSTLTVSNMSPEDSSIYLCSVEERRANTEAFFGQGTRLTVV.

J is TRBJ1-4 and V is TRBV6-1, with D unclear. There are 12 residues in the CDR3. The germline gives CDR1 MNHNS, CDR2 SASEGT. The ends were cut back, 10 bases at V and 7 bases at J, with 13 bases in the middle. The CDR3 sequence: CATTPQGEKLFF. CDR3 sequence (DNA): TGTGCCACCACGCCTCAAGGTGAAAAACTGTTTTTT.

The chain uses TRBV5-8 and TRBJ2-7; 7 nucleotides align to TRBD1. Losses at the gene ends were 5 bases for V and 2 bases for J; bases not matched to a gene: 4. Per germline, CDR1 SGHTS and CDR2 YDEGEE. The CDR3 is made up of 13 amino acids. CDR3 sequence (DNA): TGTGCCAGCAGGGTGACAGGGCCCTACGAGCAGTACTTC. Its protein product is CASRVTGPYEQYF.

This chain links TRBV7-6 with TRBJ2-1, with D perhaps being TRBD1 or TRBD2 (5 bases each). V was trimmed by 4 bases and J by 5 bases, leaving 30 bases between them. CDR3 length equals 20 residues. Germline loops: CDR1 SGHVS, CDR2 FNYEAQ. CDR3 sequence reads: CASSSQTPSREGIWHNEQFF. The CDR3 bases are TGTGCCAGCAGCTCCCAGACCCCTAGCAGAGAGGGGATCTGGCACAATGAGCAGTTCTTC.

This clonotype has only one observation. The CDR3: CASSQHLRTDTQYF. The CDR3 DNA reads as TGCGCCAGCAGCCAACACCTCCGCACAGATACGCAGTATTTT. V gene TRBV4-1 combines with J gene TRBJ2-3; no clear D gene. The V end lost 2 bases, the J end lost 1 base, and 7 bases lay between the germline ends. In germline, CDR1 is MGHRA, CDR2 YSYEKL. The CDR3 runs 14 residues.

This clonotype was counted a few times. The J gene is TRBJ2-5, the V gene TRBV6-2 or TRBV6-3, with D tentatively TRBD2 (6 bases). The CDR3 spans 14 residues. V lost 6 bases, J lost 2 bases, and 13 bases lay in between. Germline assignment: CDR1 MNHEY and CDR2 SVGEGT. CDR3 sequence reads: CASSTGTGQETQYF. Written as DNA, the CDR3 is TGTGCCAGCAGCACCGGGACTGGTCAAGAGACCCAGTACTTC.

The gene calls are TRBV11-2 and TRBJ2-3; tentative D call: TRBD2 (6 bases). Germline V gene lookup returns CDR1 SGHAT and CDR2 FQNNGV. The CDR3 spans 12 residues. Trimming took 5 bases from V and 10 from J, leaving 13 bases between them. CDR3 sequence (DNA): TGTGCCAGCAGCCCCCCCAGCGGGCCGCAGTATTTT. This codes for CASSPPSGPQYF.

CDR3 bases: TGCAGTGCTAGACAGCGCACAGGGAGCCCTAGAGGCTACACCTTC. Protein sequence: CSARQRTGSPRGYTF. This sequence joins TRBV20-1 and TRBJ1-2; possibly TRBD1 for D (6 bases). This CDR3 contains 15 residues. Per germline, CDR1 DFQATT and CDR2 SNEGSKA (reference sequence). V was shortened by 2 bases and J by 8 bases, with 21 bases between the two germline ends.

CDR3 sequence: CAISEDREGTEAFF. In DNA form, the CDR3 reads TGTGCCATCAGTGAGGACAGGGAGGGGACTGAAGCTTTCTTT. The chain combines TRBV10-3 with TRBJ1-1; the match to TRBD1 covers 7 bases. Germline CDR1 is ENHRY and CDR2 is SYGVKD. Losses at the gene ends were 2 bases for V and 5 bases for J; bases not matched to a gene: 5. The CDR3 sequence is 14 residues long.

V and J are TRBV6-2 or TRBV6-3 and TRBJ1-2; TRBD1 aligns across 10 bases. V dropped 0 bases and J dropped 8; count of bases not matched to a gene: 9. The CDR3 runs to 16 residues. The germline CDR1 and CDR2 sequences are MNHEY and SVGEGT. CDR3 sequence reads: CASSYSPGTGDLGYTF. The CDR3 region has the DNA TGTGCCAGCAGTTACTCCCCAGGGACAGGGGACCTCGGCTACACCTTC.

This sequence joins TRBV7-2 and TRBJ2-7; 8 bases agree with TRBD2. The CDR3 length is 16 residues. V trimming: 2 bases; J trimming: 4 bases; junction bases outside the gene matches: 10. Germline values: CDR1 SGHTA, CDR2 FQGNSA. The CDR3 bases are TGTGCCAGCAGCTTAAAAACGGGAGGGCCCGTTTACGAGCAGTACTTC. Translating it yields CASSLKTGGPVYEQYF.

The rearrangement joins TRBV7-2 to TRBJ2-3, with D possibly being TRBD2 (6 bases). The germline V and J ends were trimmed by 8 bases and 0 bases, with 15 bases remaining between them. The CDR3 has 15 residues. Per the germline V gene, CDR1 is SGHTA and CDR2 is FQGNSA. DNA for the CDR3: TGTGCCAGCTCAGGTTGGGGGACTAGCACAGATACGCAGTATTTT. This sequence encodes CASSGWGTSTDTQYF.

The chain has TRBV19 and TRBJ2-1; D tentatively reads TRBD1 or TRBD2 (5 bases each). Trimming stripped 4 bases from V and 9 bases from J, with 13 bases between. CDR1 is LNHDA, CDR2 SQIVND, per germline (reference sequence). The CDR3 runs to 13 residues. The CDR3 bases are TGTGCCAGTAGTACCCAGAGGGGCGGTGAGCAGTTCTTC. Residues: CASSTQRGGEQFF.

This clonotype was picked up a small number of times. The gene calls are TRBV6-1 and TRBJ2-1; D unresolved. V lost 7 bases and J 10 bases, leaving 17 bases between the germline ends. This CDR3 spans 13 amino acids. The germline V gene has CDR1 MNHNS and CDR2 SASEGT. This CDR3 is CASIRVLPREQFF. DNA for the CDR3: TGTGCCAGCATCCGCGTTCTCCCCCGGGAGCAGTTCTTC.

J is TRBJ1-1 and V is TRBV28; a possible D gene is TRBD1 (5 bases). This CDR3 spans 13 amino acids. The germline CDR1 and CDR2 sequences are MDHEN and SYDVKM. Trimming stripped 3 bases from V and 7 bases from J, with 12 bases between. DNA of the CDR3: TGTGCCAGCAGTTTTTCAGGGTTTGTTGAAGCTTTCTTT. Encoded protein: CASSFSGFVEAFF.

The V call is TRBV7-6, the J call TRBJ1-6, with TRBD1 as a possible D gene (5 bases). Germline CDR1 SGHVS, CDR2 FNYEAQ. Trimming left V 2 bases short and J 9 bases short, with 11 bases between. The CDR3 is 14 residues long. CDR3 residues: CASSLKGPSSPLHF. CDR3 DNA: TGTGCCAGCAGCTTAAAGGGGCCGTCTTCACCCCTCCACTTT.

The chain is built from TRBV7-7 and TRBJ1-1; 7 bases line up with TRBD1. Germline V gene lookup returns CDR1 SSHAT and CDR2 FNYEAQ (reference sequence). V lost 10 bases to trimming and J lost 0 bases; unmatched junction nucleotides: 14. The CDR3 totals 16 residues. The CDR3 nucleotides are TGTGCCATTAAAAGGCAGGGGGGGGTCATGAACACTGAAGCTTTCTTT. Translating gives CAIKRQGGVMNTEAFF. Full variable domain (outside the CDR3, taken from reference TRBV7-7 and TRBJ1-1): GAGVSQSPRYKVTKRGQDVTLRCDPISSHATLYWYQQALGQGPEFLTYFNYEAQPDKSGLPSDRFSAERPEGSISTLTIQRTEQRDSAMYRCAIKRQGGVMNTEAFFGQGTRLTVV.

The rearrangement joins TRBV6-6 to TRBJ2-7; TRBD1 matches at 9 bases. The V gene's germline CDR1 is MNHNY and CDR2 SVGAGI (reference sequence). Losses at the gene ends were 2 bases for V and 5 bases for J; bases not matched to a gene: 4. The CDR3 runs to 14 residues. CDR3 in DNA: TGTGCCAGCAGTTACCGGGACAGGGCACACGAGCAGTACTTC. Translation: CASSYRDRAHEQYF.

The V and J genes are TRBV11-2 and TRBJ1-4; D ambiguous. Trimming shortened V by 6 bases and J by 1 base, and 12 bases separated the two germline ends. The CDR3 consists of 15 residues. From germline, CDR1 is SGHAT and CDR2 FQNNGV. CDR3 bases: TGTGCCAGCAGATCAGGCCCGGGAACTAATGAAAAACTGTTTTTT. This sequence encodes CASRSGPGTNEKLFF. The full variable domain, rest sourced from reference TRBV11-2 and TRBJ1-4, is EAGVAQSPRYKIIEKRQSVAFWCNPISGHATLYWYQQILGQGPKLLIQFQNNGVVDDSQLPKDRFSAERLKGVDSTLKIQPAKLEDSAVYLCASRSGPGTNEKLFFGSGTQLSVL.